This record covers a single T cell receptor beta chain. As yet, its antigen is unknown. The data are from a study of cytomegalovirus exposure and HLA in healthy donors. Broader study findings: A later analysis found first-cohort TCR clusters tended to co-occur in the approximately 110 validation repertoires.

CDR3 size: 14 residues. Germline V gene lookup returns CDR1 SGHTA and CDR2 FQGNSA. Germline trimming cut 6 bases from V and 1 base from J; bases unmatched to any gene: 0. Profiling relied on immunoSEQ multiplex PCR, and the TCRdb table lists in-frame clones only, not all of them. The sample has tens of thousands of clones, 94% seen once. The TCR sequence derives from a man between 18 and 35 years old in good health and CMV-seropositive. The source material was PBMCs. V is TRBV7-2 and J is TRBJ2-2, with 9 bases aligning to TRBD2. The CDR3 nucleotides read TGTGCCAGCAGACTAGCGGGGAACACCGGGGAGCTGTTTTTT. Translating gives CASRLAGNTGELFF.